These 31 T cell receptor beta chains originate from one sample sequenced in a study of breast tumors, draining lymph nodes, adjacent tissues. The lymph nodes were axillary draining lymph nodes from breast cancer patients. TCRdb passed the multiplex PCR reads through MiXCR, listing each CDR3 protein once. The sample yields fewer than 150,000 distinct CDR3 sequences, about 20% seen once. The material sequenced was axillary lymph node tissue. The origin of the receptors is a female donor with breast cancer. Some clones in this sample may be carry-over from other donors' samples.

This clonotype was detected ten times or more. V is TRBV30 and J is TRBJ1-3; D is perhaps TRBD1 (5 bases). V lost 3 bases, J lost 0 bases, and 12 bases lay in between. CDR3 length equals 15 residues. Germline V gives CDR1 GTSNPN, CDR2 SVGIG (reference sequence). CDR3 coding DNA: TGTGCCTGGAGGCAAAAGGGACTCTCTGGAAACACCATATATTTT. This codes for CAWRQKGLSGNTIYF.

There are a few counts of this clonotype. Since a much larger clone is just one base distant, this may be a read error. J is TRBJ2-7 and V is TRBV6-1; 13 positions agree with TRBD2. The V gene's germline CDR1 is MNHNS and CDR2 SASEGT. The CDR3 is 15 residues long. The CDR3 spells CAGSYGLAGEYEQYF. The CDR3 DNA reads as TGTGCCGGCAGTTATGGACTAGCGGGAGAGTACGAGCAGTACTTC.

The J gene is TRBJ1-2, the V gene TRBV7-9; D gene unclear. The CDR3 totals 15 residues. The germline V and J ends were trimmed by 5 bases and 5 bases, with 18 bases remaining between them. Germline CDR1 reads SEHNR; CDR2 reads FQNEAQ (reference sequence). As DNA, the CDR3 is TGTGCCAGCAGCCCCCCGGCCCTGCTTAAGTATGGCTACACCTTC. This encodes CASSPPALLKYGYTF.

In its sample, this clonotype was seen many times. This CDR3 is CASSTWTGYGYTF. The CDR3 DNA sequence: TGTGCCAGCAGCACCTGGACAGGCTATGGCTACACCTTC. The gene calls are TRBV7-9 and TRBJ1-2, with 7 bases fitting TRBD1. V was pared by 5 bases and J by 4 bases, with 4 bases of the junction left unmatched. CDR1 is SEHNR, CDR2 FQNEAQ, per germline (reference sequence). There are 13 residues in the CDR3.

This clonotype was seen repeatedly, ten times or more. The chain recombines TRBV10-3 with TRBJ1-2; tentative D call: TRBD1 (6 bases). V gave up 2 bases and J gave up 8 bases, with 12 bases separating them. The CDR3 loop spans 13 amino acids. In germline, CDR1 is ENHRY, CDR2 SYGVKD. Here the CDR3 reads CAISEGGRDGYTF. CDR3 DNA sequence: TGTGCCATCAGTGAGGGGGGGCGGGACGGCTACACCTTC.

This clonotype was counted at least ten times. The gene calls are TRBV20-1 and TRBJ2-2; D gene unclear. The CDR3 spans 13 residues. Germline V gene data show CDR1 as DFQATT and CDR2 as SNEGSKA (reference sequence). Between the trimmed V and J ends, which lost 6 bases and 8 bases, there was a span of 16 bases. The DNA for the CDR3 is TGCAGTGCCTTGACCGATACCACAGGGGAGCTGTTTTTT. This translates into CSALTDTTGELFF.

In regard to this clonotype: A clone one base away is much larger, so this may be a read error. The rearrangement uses TRBV28 and TRBJ1-3; the D is unclear. Germline assignment: CDR1 MDHEN and CDR2 SYDVKM. The CDR3 consists of 14 residues. CDR3 residues: CASTTGYPGDTIYF. DNA of the CDR3: TGTGCCAGCACGACGGGGTATCCTGGAGACACCATATATTTT.

This clonotype was recorded at least ten times. The chain uses TRBV29-1 and TRBJ2-1; a weak D match, TRBD1 (6 bases). This CDR3 region has 14 residues. Trimming pared 5 bases from V and 8 bases from J, leaving 19 bases between. Germline V gene sequence: CDR1 SQVTM, CDR2 ANQGSEA. The CDR3 sequence is CSVRLPNKGDEQFF. The CDR3 DNA reads TGCAGCGTTCGTCTACCAAATAAGGGGGATGAGCAGTTCTTC.

This clonotype was recorded many times. The CDR3 DNA reads as TGTGCCAGCAGCTTAGTTGGGAGCGTAGGCTCCTACAATGAGCAGTTCTTC. Translated, it gives CASSLVGSVGSYNEQFF. The rearrangement uses TRBV11-1 and TRBJ2-1; D might be TRBD2 (5 bases). The germline gives CDR1 SGHAT, CDR2 FQDESV (reference sequence). Trimming removed 1 base at V and 0 bases at J, with 13 bases between. The CDR3 is made up of 17 amino acids.

This clonotype was detected many times. This sequence joins TRBV5-1 and TRBJ2-1, with TRBD1 matching 10 bases. Looked up from germline, CDR1 is SGHRS and CDR2 is YFSETQ. V was pared by 7 bases and J by 8 bases, with 12 bases of the junction left unmatched. The CDR3 is 15 amino acids. Here the CDR3 reads CASRPGTGAGDEQFF. The CDR3 DNA reads TGCGCCAGCCGACCCGGGACAGGGGCGGGAGATGAGCAGTTCTTC.

Details on this clonotype: A much larger clone is a single base away; this may be a read error. The chain has TRBV6-6 and TRBJ1-5, with D uncertain. The CDR3 length is 14 residues. V lost 8 bases, J lost 0 bases, and 11 bases lay in between. Germline CDR1 and CDR2: MNHNY and SVGAGI (reference sequence). The chain's CDR3 is CASFNKGSNQPQHF. The CDR3 DNA reads TGTGCCAGCTTTAACAAGGGTAGCAATCAGCCCCAGCATTTT.

This clonotype has a count of ten or more. The chain has TRBV20-1 and TRBJ1-6, with D unresolved. CDR1 is DFQATT and CDR2 is SNEGSKA in the germline V gene (reference sequence). Trimming stripped 3 bases from V and 7 bases from J, with 13 bases between. The CDR3 loop spans 14 amino acids. The CDR3 here is CSARIRTDNSPLHF. DNA of the CDR3: TGCAGTGCTAGGATACGGACGGACAATTCACCCCTCCACTTT.

With regard to this clonotype: A clone one base away is much larger, so this may be a read error. The chain couples TRBV15 to TRBJ2-1, with unresolved D. Germline V CDR1 and CDR2: LNHNV, YYDKDF (reference sequence). CDR3 size: 13 residues. The CDR3 spells CATSRLGYNERFF. The CDR3 DNA follows: TGTGCCACCAGCAGATTAGGGTACAATGAGCGGTTCTTC.

This clonotype was counted many times. The chain joins TRBV6-5 to TRBJ2-7; TRBD1 agrees at 9 bases. This CDR3 contains 14 residues. V was clipped by 4 bases and J by 9 bases; unmatched bases: 10. Germline CDR1 is MNHEY and CDR2 is SVGAGI. CDR3: CASSSRDRVIVQYF. CDR3 sequence (DNA): TGTGCCAGCAGTTCCCGGGACAGGGTCATTGTGCAGTACTTC.

Of note for this clonotype: It is likely a read error, because the conserved phenylalanine at the end of the CDR3 is missing. The genes are TRBV20-1 and TRBJ1-6; weak D call: TRBD1 (5 bases). The germline gives CDR1 DFQATT, CDR2 SNEGSKA (reference sequence). Trimming left V 3 bases short and J 7 bases short, with 28 bases between. The CDR3 runs to 19 residues. The CDR3 is CSASHGGIGQSRDNSPLHL. The CDR3 nucleotides are TGCAGTGCTAGCCATGGGGGGATAGGGCAGAGTAGGGACAATTCACCCCTCCACCTT.

Many counts were recorded for this clonotype. The chain combines TRBV9 with TRBJ2-1; 9 nucleotides line up with TRBD2. Trimming took 4 bases from V and 6 from J; bases not matched to a gene: 8. The CDR3 runs to 15 residues. Germline-derived CDR1 and CDR2 are SGDLS and YYNGEE. DNA of the CDR3: TGTGCCAGCAGCTCGTCCGGACTAGCGACCAATGAGCAGTTCTTC. Its translation: CASSSSGLATNEQFF.

This clonotype was detected many times. Relative to the germline gene, one junction end is altered; a read error may explain this. The V call is TRBV24-1, the J call TRBJ2-2; D unclear. CDR1 is KGHDR and CDR2 is SFDVKD in the germline V gene. CDR3 length: 11 residues. Here the CDR3 DNA reads TGTGCCACCAGGAACGCCGGGGAGCTGTTTTTT. This gives the protein CATRNAGELFF.

This clonotype was counted at least ten times. J is TRBJ1-5 and V is TRBV19; unclear D gene. In germline, CDR1 is LNHDA, CDR2 SQIVND (reference sequence). The CDR3 extends over 15 amino acids. Deletions cut 7 bases from V and 4 bases from J, with 17 bases between. The CDR3 coding sequence is TGTGCCAGTACCCTATGGGCAGTCGCGAATCAGCCCCAGCATTTT. Its protein product is CASTLWAVANQPQHF.

Notes on this clonotype: A read error may be the cause here, since a much bigger clone is one base away. V is TRBV7-2 and J is TRBJ1-2, with a weak D call TRBD1 (5 bases). Germline lookup yields CDR1 SGHTA and CDR2 FQGNSA. V lost 1 base to trimming and J lost 6 bases, with 12 bases between them. The CDR3 is made up of 14 amino acids. The CDR3 nucleotides read TGTGCCAGCAGCTTAGGGACACAGAACCATGGCTACACCTTC. Its translation: CASSLGTQNHGYTF.

This clonotype was seen at least ten times. The chain is built from TRBV2 and TRBJ2-3, with TRBD2 identical over 10 bases. Germline loops: CDR1 SNHLY, CDR2 FYNNEI. Germline trimming cut 8 bases from V and 5 bases from J; bases unmatched to any gene: 1. The length of the CDR3 is 12 residues. This CDR3 reads CASRLAGDTQYF. The CDR3 nucleotides are TGTGCCAGCCGACTAGCGGGAGATACGCAGTATTTT.

This clonotype was detected many times. The chain links TRBV12-3 or TRBV12-4 to TRBJ2-7; TRBD2 matches at 12 bases. CDR3 length: 14 residues. With V trimmed by 7 bases and J by 3 bases, 4 bases remained unmatched. In DNA form, the CDR3 reads TGTGCCAGCACCCTAGCGGGAGGGAGCTACGAGCAGTACTTC. This encodes CASTLAGGSYEQYF.

This clonotype was seen many times. The CDR3 is CASSGGRVSGELFF. The CDR3 coding sequence is TGTGCCAGCAGCGGCGGGAGAGTATCGGGGGAGCTGTTTTTT. The V and J genes are TRBV9 and TRBJ2-2; TRBD2 matches at 7 bases. Germline V lookup: CDR1 SGDLS, CDR2 YYNGEE. V lost 3 bases, J lost 8 bases, and 7 bases stayed unmatched. CDR3 length: 14 amino acids.

This clonotype was recorded many times. This chain joins TRBV7-3 and TRBJ2-2; 7 nucleotides match TRBD2. This CDR3 comprises 18 residues. Trimming at V came to 2 bases and at J to 0 bases, leaving 9 bases not matched to a gene. From germline, CDR1 is SGHTA and CDR2 FQGTGA. The CDR3 DNA sequence: TGTGCCAGCAGCTTACTTCCCATTAGCGGGTCGAACACCGGGGAGCTGTTTTTT. Encoded protein: CASSLLPISGSNTGELFF.

At least ten counts were recorded for this clonotype. This chain links TRBV20-1 with TRBJ2-3; 8 bases agree with TRBD2. CDR1 is DFQATT, CDR2 SNEGSKA, per germline (reference sequence). The CDR3 consists of 14 residues. J was trimmed by 2 bases and V by 6 bases; bases with no gene match: 7. The CDR3 spells CSAGLVTVTDTQYF. CDR3 nucleotides: TGCAGTGCGGGACTAGTAACCGTCACAGATACGCAGTATTTT.

As for this clonotype: Its ends do not fully match the called genes, so a read error is possible. This chain uses TRBV18 with TRBJ2-1; TRBD2 might be the D (5 bases). CDR1 and CDR2 (germline): KGHSH, LQKENI. This CDR3 has 16 residues. The chain's CDR3 is CASSPPAGRSYSEQFF. CDR3 coding DNA: TGTGCCAGCTCACCCCCGGCGGGCCGCTCCTACAGTGAGCAGTTCTTC.

The CDR3 nucleotides read TGTGCCAGCAGTTTCCTGGGAGACACCATATATTTT. Its translation: CASSFLGDTIYF. The V gene is TRBV28, the J gene TRBJ1-3; no clear D gene. The CDR3 runs to 12 residues. The V gene's germline CDR1 is MDHEN and CDR2 SYDVKM. V lost 3 bases to trimming and J lost 8 bases, with 8 bases between them.

This clonotype rates as medium-sized. The chain recombines TRBV20-1 with TRBJ2-7; D might be TRBD1 (7 bases). This CDR3 spans 15 amino acids. V lost 6 bases and J 7 bases, leaving 25 bases between the germline ends. Germline V lookup: CDR1 DFQATT, CDR2 SNEGSKA (reference sequence). The CDR3 sequence: CSAIAPGGLRREQYF. For the CDR3, the DNA is TGCAGTGCCATCGCTCCAGGGGGGCTTCGAAGGGAGCAGTACTTC.

At least ten counts were recorded for this clonotype. The rearrangement uses TRBV6-4 and TRBJ1-3, with D unresolved. The V end lost 6 bases, the J end lost 0 bases, and 15 bases lay between the germline ends. The germline CDR1 and CDR2 sequences are MRHNA and SNTAGT. The CDR3 runs to 16 residues. The CDR3 loop reads CASSPARRSSGNTIYF. CDR3 in DNA: TGTGCCAGCAGCCCCGCTCGACGGAGCTCTGGAAACACCATATATTTT.

This clonotype came up many times. V gene TRBV29-1 combines with J gene TRBJ2-3; the match to TRBD2 covers 14 bases. CDR3 size: 16 residues. V gave up 2 bases and J gave up 3 bases; unmatched junction bases: 4. Germline CDR1 SQVTM, CDR2 ANQGSEA. For the CDR3, the DNA is TGCAGCGTTGAAAGGGGGACTAGCGGGAGTACAGATACGCAGTATTTT. Translation: CSVERGTSGSTDTQYF.

This sequence joins TRBV6-2 or TRBV6-3 and TRBJ2-2, with TRBD2 matching over 7 bases. V trimming: 6 bases; J trimming: 6 bases; junction bases outside the gene matches: 10. This CDR3 comprises 15 residues. Per the germline V gene, CDR1 is MNHEY and CDR2 is SVGEGT. CDR3 protein: CASSYSLATAGELFF. The CDR3 coding sequence is TGTGCCAGCAGCTATTCACTAGCGACGGCCGGGGAGCTGTTTTTT.

This clonotype was observed at least ten times. The rearrangement joins TRBV5-1 to TRBJ1-5; tentative D call: TRBD1 (5 bases). CDR1 SGHRS and CDR2 YFSETQ come from the germline V gene. The length of the CDR3 is 18 residues. V lost 0 bases and J 4 bases, leaving 20 bases between the germline ends. The CDR3 DNA is TGCGCCAGCAGCTTGGGGGCGACGGGGGGAGTAGGGAATCAGCCCCAGCATTTT. This sequence encodes CASSLGATGGVGNQPQHF.